This paragraph covers one T cell receptor beta chain sequence. This sample was taken from a study of blood T cell repertoires in COVID-19. As processed by the authors: Estimated nucleated cell counts came from reference gene primer amplification. Repertoires were generated with immunoSEQ multiplex PCR, while TCRdb's copy carries only in-frame clones and drops some. That table gives V, J and clone size, and the DNA gave D and trimming. This sample yields about 120,000 clones, of which approximately 87% are seen a single time; roughly 2.2% belongs to the top ten. CDR3 length: 14 residues. V lost 1 base and J lost 2; bases outside the gene matches: 0. In germline, CDR1 is SEHNR, CDR2 FQNEAQ (reference sequence).

The chain joins TRBV7-9 to TRBJ1-2, with 8 bases matching TRBD1. What was sequenced was peripheral blood. This clonotype was sampled from a woman aged 45-65 years with acute or convalescent COVID-19. The CDR3 bases are TGTGCCAGCAGCTTAGGACAGGGGAACTATGGCTACACCTTC. It translates to CASSLGQGNYGYTF.